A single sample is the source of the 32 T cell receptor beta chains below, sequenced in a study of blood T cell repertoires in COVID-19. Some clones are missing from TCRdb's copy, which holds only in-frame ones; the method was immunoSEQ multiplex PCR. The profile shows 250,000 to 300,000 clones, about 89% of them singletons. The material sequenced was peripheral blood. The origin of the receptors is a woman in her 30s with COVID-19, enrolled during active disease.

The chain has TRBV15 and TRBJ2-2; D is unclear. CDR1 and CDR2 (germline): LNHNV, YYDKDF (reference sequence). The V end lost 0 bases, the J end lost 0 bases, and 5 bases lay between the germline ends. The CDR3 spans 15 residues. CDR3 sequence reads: CATSRDSANTGELFF. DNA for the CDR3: TGTGCCACCAGCAGAGACAGTGCGAACACCGGGGAGCTGTTTTTT.

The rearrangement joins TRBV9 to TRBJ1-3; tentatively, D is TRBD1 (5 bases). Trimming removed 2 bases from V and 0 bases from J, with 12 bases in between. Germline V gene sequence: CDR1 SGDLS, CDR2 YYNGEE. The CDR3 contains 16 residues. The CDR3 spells CASSVGGNPSGNTIYF. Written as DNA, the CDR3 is TGTGCCAGCAGCGTGGGGGGGAACCCCTCTGGAAACACCATATATTTT.

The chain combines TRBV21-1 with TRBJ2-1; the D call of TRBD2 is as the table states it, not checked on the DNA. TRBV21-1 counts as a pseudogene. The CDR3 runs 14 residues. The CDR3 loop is CARRSGRDDNEQFF. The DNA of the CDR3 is TGTGCCAGAAGGAGCGGGAGGGATGACAATGAGCAGTTCTTC.

CDR3 loop: CASSFNSGTGRDGYTF. CDR3 DNA: TGTGCCAGCAGCTTCAATTCCGGGACAGGGCGGGATGGCTACACCTTC. The chain couples TRBV7-9 to TRBJ1-2; 9 bases fit TRBD1. The CDR3 loop spans 16 amino acids. CDR1 and CDR2 (germline): SEHNR, FQNEAQ (reference sequence). Unmatched junction bases numbered 11, after V lost 3 bases and J lost 6 bases. The full variable domain, rest sourced from reference TRBV7-9 and TRBJ1-2, is DTGVSQNPRHKITKRGQNVTFRCDPISEHNRLYWYRQTLGQGPEFLTYFQNEAQLEKSRLLSDRFSAERPKGSFSTLEIQRTEQGDSAMYLCASSFNSGTGRDGYTFGSGTRLTVV.

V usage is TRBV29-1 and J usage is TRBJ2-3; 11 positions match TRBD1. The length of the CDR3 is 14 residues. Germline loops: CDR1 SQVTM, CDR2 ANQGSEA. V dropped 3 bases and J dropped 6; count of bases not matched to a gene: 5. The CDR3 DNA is TGCAGCGTTGAGGGACAGGGGGTTCCGGATACGCAGTATTTT. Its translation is CSVEGQGVPDTQYF.

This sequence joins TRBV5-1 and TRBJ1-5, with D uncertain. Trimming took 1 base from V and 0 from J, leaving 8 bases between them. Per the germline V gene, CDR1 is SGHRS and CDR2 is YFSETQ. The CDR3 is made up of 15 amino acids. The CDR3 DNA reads TGCGCCAGCAGCTTGTCCGACTATAGCAATCAGCCCCAGCATTTT. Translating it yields CASSLSDYSNQPQHF.

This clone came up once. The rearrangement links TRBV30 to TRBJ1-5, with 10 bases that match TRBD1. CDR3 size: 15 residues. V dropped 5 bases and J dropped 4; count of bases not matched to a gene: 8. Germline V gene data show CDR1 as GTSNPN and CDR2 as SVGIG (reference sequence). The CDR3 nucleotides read TGTGCCTGGGATACCGGGACAGGGGTAAATCAGCCCCAGCATTTT. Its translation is CAWDTGTGVNQPQHF.

Here the CDR3 reads CASSQEGHLKAFF. In nucleotides, the CDR3 is TGCGCCAGCAGCCAAGAAGGACACCTAAAAGCTTTCTTT. The V gene is TRBV4-1, the J gene TRBJ1-1; possibly TRBD1 for D (5 bases). V shed 0 bases and J shed 9 bases, with 11 bases lying between them. CDR1 MGHRA and CDR2 YSYEKL come from the germline V gene. There are 13 residues in the CDR3.

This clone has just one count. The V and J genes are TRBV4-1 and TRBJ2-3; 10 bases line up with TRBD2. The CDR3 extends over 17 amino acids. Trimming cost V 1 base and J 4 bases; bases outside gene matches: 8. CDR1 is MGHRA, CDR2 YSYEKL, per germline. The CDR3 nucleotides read TGCGCCAGCAGCCAAGCACAGGTAGCGGGAGGTCCAGATACGCAGTATTTT. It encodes CASSQAQVAGGPDTQYF.

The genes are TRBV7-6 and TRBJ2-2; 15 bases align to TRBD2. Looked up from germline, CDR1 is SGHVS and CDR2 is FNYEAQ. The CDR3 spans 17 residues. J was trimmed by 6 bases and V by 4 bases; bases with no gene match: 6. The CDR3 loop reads CASSSTGTSGRSGELFF. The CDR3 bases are TGTGCCAGCAGCTCCACCGGGACTAGCGGGAGGTCCGGGGAGCTGTTTTTT. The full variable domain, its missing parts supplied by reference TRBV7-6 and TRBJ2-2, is GAGVSQSPRYKVTKRGQDVALRCDPISGHVSLYWYRQALGQGPEFLTYFNYEAQQDKSGLPNDRFSAERPEGSISTLTIQRTEQRDSAMYRCASSSTGTSGRSGELFFGEGSRLTVL.

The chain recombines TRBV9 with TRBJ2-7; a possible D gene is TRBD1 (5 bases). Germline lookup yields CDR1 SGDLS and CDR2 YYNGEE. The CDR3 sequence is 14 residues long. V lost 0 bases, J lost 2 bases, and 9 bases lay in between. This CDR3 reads CASSVGEGAYEQYF. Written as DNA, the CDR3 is TGTGCCAGCAGCGTAGGTGAAGGGGCCTACGAGCAGTACTTC.

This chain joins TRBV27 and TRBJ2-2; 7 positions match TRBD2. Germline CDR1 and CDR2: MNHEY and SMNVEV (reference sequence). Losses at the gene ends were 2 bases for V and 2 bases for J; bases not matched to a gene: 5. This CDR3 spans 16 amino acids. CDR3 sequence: CASSLVAGVNTGELFF. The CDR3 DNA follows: TGTGCCAGCAGTTTAGTGGCGGGAGTTAACACCGGGGAGCTGTTTTTT.

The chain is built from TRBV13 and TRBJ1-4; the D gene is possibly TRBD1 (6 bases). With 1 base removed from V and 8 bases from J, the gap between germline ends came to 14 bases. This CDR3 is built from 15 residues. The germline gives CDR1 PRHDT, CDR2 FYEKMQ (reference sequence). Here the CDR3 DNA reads TGTGCCAGCAGCTTAGACGGGGGGCTGGAAGAAAAACTGTTTTTT. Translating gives CASSLDGGLEEKLFF.

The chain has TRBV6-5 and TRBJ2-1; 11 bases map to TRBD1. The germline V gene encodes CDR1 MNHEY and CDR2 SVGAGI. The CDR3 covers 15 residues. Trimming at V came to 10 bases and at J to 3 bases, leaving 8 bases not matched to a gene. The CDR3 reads CATEGTGGSYNEQFF. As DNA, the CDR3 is TGTGCCACAGAGGGGACAGGGGGTAGCTACAATGAGCAGTTCTTC.

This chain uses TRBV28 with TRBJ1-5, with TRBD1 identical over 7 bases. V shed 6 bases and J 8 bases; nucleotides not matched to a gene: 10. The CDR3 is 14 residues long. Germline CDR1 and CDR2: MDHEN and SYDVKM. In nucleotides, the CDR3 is TGTGCCAGCAGGTCAGGGGGGCGGGGTGAGCCCCAGCATTTT. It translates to CASRSGGRGEPQHF.

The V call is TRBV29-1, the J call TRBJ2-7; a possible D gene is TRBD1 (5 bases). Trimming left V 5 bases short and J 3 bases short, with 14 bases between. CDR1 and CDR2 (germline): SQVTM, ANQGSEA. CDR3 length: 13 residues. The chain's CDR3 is CSVYGQGSYEQYF. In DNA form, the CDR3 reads TGCAGCGTTTATGGGCAGGGTAGCTACGAGCAGTACTTC.

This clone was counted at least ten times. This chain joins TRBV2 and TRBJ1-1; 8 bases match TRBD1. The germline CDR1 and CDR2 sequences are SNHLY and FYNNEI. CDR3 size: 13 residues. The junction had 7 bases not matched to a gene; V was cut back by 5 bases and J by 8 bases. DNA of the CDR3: TGTGCCAGCAGTTCGGACAGGGCCAAAGAAGCTTTCTTT. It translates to CASSSDRAKEAFF.

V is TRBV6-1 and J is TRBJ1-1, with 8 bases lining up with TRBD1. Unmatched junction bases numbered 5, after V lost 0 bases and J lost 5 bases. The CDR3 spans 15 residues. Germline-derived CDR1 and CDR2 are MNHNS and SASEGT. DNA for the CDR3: TGTGCCAGCAGTGAAGCCCAGGGGGCGCGAACTGAAGCTTTCTTT. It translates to CASSEAQGARTEAFF.

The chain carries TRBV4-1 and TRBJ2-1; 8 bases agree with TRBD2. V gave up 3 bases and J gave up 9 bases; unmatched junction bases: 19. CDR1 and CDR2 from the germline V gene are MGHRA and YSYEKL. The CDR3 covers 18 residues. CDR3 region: CASSHPTFSGTGGGEQFF. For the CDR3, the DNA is TGCGCCAGCAGCCATCCCACCTTTAGCGGGACGGGTGGTGGTGAGCAGTTCTTC.

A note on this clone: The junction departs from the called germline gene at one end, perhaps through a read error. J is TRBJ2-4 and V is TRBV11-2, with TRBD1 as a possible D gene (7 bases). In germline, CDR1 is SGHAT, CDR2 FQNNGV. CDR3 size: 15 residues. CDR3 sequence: CASRLADRTQGIQYF. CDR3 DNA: TGTGCCAGCAGATTAGCGGACAGGACCCAAGGCATTCAGTACTTC.

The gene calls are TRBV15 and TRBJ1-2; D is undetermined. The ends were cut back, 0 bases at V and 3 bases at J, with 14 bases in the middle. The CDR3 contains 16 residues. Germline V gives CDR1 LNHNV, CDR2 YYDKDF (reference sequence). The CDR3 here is CATSRDHAEVDYGYTF. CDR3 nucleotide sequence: TGTGCCACCAGCAGAGATCACGCGGAAGTGGACTATGGCTACACCTTC.

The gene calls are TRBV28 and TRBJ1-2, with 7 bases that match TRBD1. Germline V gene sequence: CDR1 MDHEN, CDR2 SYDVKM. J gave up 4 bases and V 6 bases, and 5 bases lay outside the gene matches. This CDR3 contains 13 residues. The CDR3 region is CASRTGIFYGYTF. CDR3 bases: TGTGCCAGCAGGACAGGGATCTTCTATGGCTACACCTTC.

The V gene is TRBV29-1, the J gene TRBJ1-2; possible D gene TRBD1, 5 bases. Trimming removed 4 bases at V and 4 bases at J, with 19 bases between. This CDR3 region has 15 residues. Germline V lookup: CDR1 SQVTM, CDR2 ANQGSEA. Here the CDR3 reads CSVAPPGGRGYGYTF. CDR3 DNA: TGCAGCGTTGCCCCGCCGGGGGGACGTGGCTATGGCTACACCTTC.

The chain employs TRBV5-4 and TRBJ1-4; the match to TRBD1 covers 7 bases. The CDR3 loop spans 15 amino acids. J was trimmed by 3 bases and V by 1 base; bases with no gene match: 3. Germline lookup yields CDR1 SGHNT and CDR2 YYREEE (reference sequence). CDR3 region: CASSLRQGANEKLFF. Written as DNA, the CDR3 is TGTGCCAGCAGCTTGAGGCAGGGGGCTAATGAAAAACTGTTTTTT.

The CDR3 protein is CASSTTGVNEKLFF. CDR3 sequence (DNA): TGTGCCAGCAGTACCACAGGGGTTAATGAAAAACTGTTTTTT. The chain uses TRBV5-6 and TRBJ1-4; the match to TRBD1 covers 7 bases. The ends lost 5 bases at V and 4 bases at J; junction bases unmatched: 5. This CDR3 is built from 14 residues. The germline V gene encodes CDR1 SGHDT and CDR2 YYEEEE.

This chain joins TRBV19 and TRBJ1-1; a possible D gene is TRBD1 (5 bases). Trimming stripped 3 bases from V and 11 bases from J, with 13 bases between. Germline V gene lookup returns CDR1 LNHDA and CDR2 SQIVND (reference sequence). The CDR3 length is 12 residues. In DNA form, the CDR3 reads TGTGCCAGTAGTATTACAGGAGCGCGGGCTTTCTTT. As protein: CASSITGARAFF.

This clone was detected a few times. CDR3 region: CASSHGTSGTGRSYEQYF. In DNA form, the CDR3 reads TGTGCCAGCAGCCACGGGACTAGCGGTACTGGGAGGTCCTACGAGCAGTACTTC. This chain uses TRBV4-2 with TRBJ2-7; 11 nucleotides match TRBD2. Germline values: CDR1 LGHNA, CDR2 YNFKEQ. This CDR3 has 18 residues. Unmatched junction bases numbered 11, after V lost 3 bases and J lost 1 base.

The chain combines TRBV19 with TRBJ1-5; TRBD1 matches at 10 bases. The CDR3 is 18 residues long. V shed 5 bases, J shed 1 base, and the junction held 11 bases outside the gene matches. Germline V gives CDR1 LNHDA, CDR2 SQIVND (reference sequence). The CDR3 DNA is TGTGCCAGTAGTGCCAGGACAGGGGGGTTGGAGAGCAATCAGCCCCAGCATTTT. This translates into CASSARTGGLESNQPQHF. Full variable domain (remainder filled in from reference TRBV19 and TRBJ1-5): DGGITQSPKYLFRKEGQNVTLSCEQNLNHDAMYWYRQDPGQGLRLIYYSQIVNDFQKGDIAEGYSVSREKKESFPLTVTSAQKNPTAFYLCASSARTGGLESNQPQHFGDGTRLSIL.

CDR3 bases: TGTGCCAGCAGCCTGGGGGGGGCGGAGACCCAGTACTTC. It is translated as CASSLGGAETQYF. The V gene is TRBV2, the J gene TRBJ2-5, with D possibly being TRBD2 (7 bases). V shed 6 bases and J shed 5 bases, with 13 bases lying between them. The CDR3 contains 13 residues. Germline CDR1 and CDR2: SNHLY and FYNNEI.

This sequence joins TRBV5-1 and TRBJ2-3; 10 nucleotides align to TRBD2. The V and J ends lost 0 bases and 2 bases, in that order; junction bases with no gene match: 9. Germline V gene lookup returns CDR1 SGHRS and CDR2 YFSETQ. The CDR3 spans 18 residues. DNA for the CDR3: TGCGCCAGCAGCTTGGACCCCGGACTAGCGGCTAACACAGATACGCAGTATTTT. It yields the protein CASSLDPGLAANTDTQYF.

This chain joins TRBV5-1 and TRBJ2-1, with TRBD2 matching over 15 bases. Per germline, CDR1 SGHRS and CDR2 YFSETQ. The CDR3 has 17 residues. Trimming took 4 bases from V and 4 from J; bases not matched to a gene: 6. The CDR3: CASSGGLAGGVYNEQFF. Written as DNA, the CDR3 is TGCGCCAGCAGCGGCGGACTAGCGGGAGGGGTATACAATGAGCAGTTCTTC.

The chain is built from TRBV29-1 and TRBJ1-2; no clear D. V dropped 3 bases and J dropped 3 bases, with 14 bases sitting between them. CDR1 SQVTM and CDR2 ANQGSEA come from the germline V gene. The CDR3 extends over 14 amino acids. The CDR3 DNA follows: TGCAGCGTTGACGAGCGTTCGAGAGACTATGGCTACACCTTC. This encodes CSVDERSRDYGYTF.